This T cell receptor beta chain was observed in a study of cytomegalovirus exposure and HLA in healthy donors (dated by TCRdb to 2017 to 2019). In terms of the full investigation: In an earlier analysis of 450 to 750 of the donors, around 300 Gb of sequence data and 100 million or so unique TCR beta sequences from about 179 million T cells were reported. To predict cytomegalovirus infection status, the study combined high-throughput TCR immunosequencing, statistical association of individual TCRs with disease status, and machine learning. A later genetic analysis used genome-wide SNP genotypes for about 65% of the 666 donors, treating that subset as a discovery cohort. The study aimed to test whether cataloging public T cell receptors could reveal signatures of past pathogen exposure. Donor age, sex, ethnicity and CMV serostatus were collected together with the repertoire data. HLA typing covered class I and class II loci at four-digit resolution. An earlier analysis of roughly 600 of the donors used high-throughput TCR beta sequencing to judge whether each TCR beta V gene segment behaved as functional or pseudogenic. Roughly 300 gigabases of sequencing data and around 85 million unique TCR sequences made up an early release that covered roughly 670 HLA-typed donors. Of the roughly 400 genotyped donors, approximately 80% fell in the genetic ancestry cluster associated with self-reported Caucasian donors. Typing coverage varied by locus: about 629-630 donors for A, B, C, DRB1 and DQB1; roughly 510 for DQA1; some 610 for DPA1; around 490 for DPB1. Besides the first cohort of roughly 700 subjects, a separate validation cohort made up of 120 different subjects was used. To study patterns of TCR occurrence, a later analysis re-analyzed previously published TCR beta repertoires from more than 550 donors and added high-resolution HLA genotyping. All discovery cohort repertoires had been generated on a single sequencing platform. Roughly 5 DR-DQ haplotypes were handled as single units for association and clustering, since linkage in the cohort was strong. Rather than drawing on any new phenotypic data, the later analysis identified candidate immune exposures from TCR beta sequences and the way those sequences occurred across donors. Among about 370 genotyped donors of the cohort, an average of approximately 240,000 unique TCR beta nucleotide sequences was sequenced per donor, of which about 19% were non-productive. The T cell repertoires of 700 or so subjects were profiled by immunosequencing and related to cytomegalovirus serostatus.

In total, over 600 healthy bone marrow donors made up the cohort. All cohort members were sampled while nominally healthy, although unrecorded immune exposures were likely present. The donor tested CMV seronegative, placing the donor among the 350 or so seronegative members of the cohort. A peripheral blood sample was collected from each donor, and TCR beta sequencing was performed on peripheral blood mononuclear cells. Genomic DNA extraction from the blood cell samples was performed with the Qiagen DNeasy Blood Extraction Kit. Details on this clone: The target of this receptor is not known. The input lacks base qualities; no much larger clone sits a single base away.

The study at large found these results: According to a later genetic analysis, donors in an Asian-associated ancestry cluster had fewer N-insertions in productive TCRs than the approximately 630-donor mean. Most CMV-associated TCR beta chains appeared to be HLA-restricted in a later analysis, and the HLA associations seemed to be driven largely by CMV exposure. A total of 150 or so TCR beta chains were listed by the study as associated with cytomegalovirus. According to a later analysis, TCR association rates differed among HLA loci, with DRB1 alleles showing the most associated TCRs and HLA-C alleles showing the fewest. In a later genetic analysis, a missense DCLRE1C variant was associated with V-gene and J-gene trimming of TCR beta chains, and the association was replicated in an independent cohort. In vitro tests confirmed that a few of the cytomegalovirus-associated TCR beta chains recognize cytomegalovirus antigens. The only immune exposure information available for the cohort was CMV serostatus. Several of the top co-occurrence clusters appeared to be linked to parvovirus B19, influenza, CMV and Epstein-Barr virus, according to a later analysis. A group of highly shared sequence variants was considered likely to be a technical artifact of the sequencing pipeline. Compared with equally common non-associated chains, HLA-associated TCR beta chains in a later analysis were more clonally expanded and had lower generation probabilities. In both the original and validation cohorts, the classifier was reported to diagnose cytomegalovirus status with high specificity and sensitivity. An earlier analysis of some 590 of the donors showed that most TCR beta V segments appeared in productive rearrangements either about 87% or about 30% of the time, which broadly matched IMGT annotations. Specific HLA alleles were associated with 15,000 to 20,000 TCR beta sequences at a false discovery rate of 0.05 in a later analysis. Most TCR sequences were seen in very few donors, while some public TCRs were found in many individuals. A further reported finding was that TCR beta sequences accurately predicted the HLA-A and HLA-B alleles for most subjects in the first cohort. Sequencing depth was assumed to be roughly uniform across donors in the presence/absence analyses, though that assumption may not hold. The cohort was sequenced for TCR beta chains only, and without alpha or paired-chain data the features that could be detected were limited. Because counts were too low, roughly 17 rarely observed V segments, including chromosome 9 orphons, were left out of the earlier analysis of a few hundred of the donors. The 87-base-pair reads could not distinguish some IMGT-functional V segments, including TRBV6-2 and TRBV6-3, so those segments were excluded. Linkage disequilibrium might explain the correlated functional status among segregating V segments, but an unknown experimental factor could not be excluded. The authors suggested that the approach could potentially be extended to other disease states and immunological phenotypes. Strong co-occurrence of HLA alleles, especially DR and DQ, made assigning TCR associations to individual alleles difficult. Because HLA typing was missing for some donors at each locus, association tests included only the typed subset.

The protocol used for the library was the immunoSEQ multiplex PCR assay. The multiplex PCR relied on a mix of 60 forward primers for TCR Vbeta segments and 13 reverse primers for TCR Jbeta segments. Amplification of the CDR3 region of rearranged TCR beta genes was performed with a multiplex PCR assay on genomic DNA. On the Illumina HiSeq System, the amplified TCR beta libraries were sequenced as 87-base-pair reads. Per the original workflow: A later analysis counted around 72 million unique TCR beta chains across the 650 to 800 repertoires, and some 11 million of these chains were shared by at least two donors. To remove PCR and sequencing errors, raw reads were error-corrected and collapsed into unique sequences using a nearest-neighbor algorithm that merged closely related sequences. CDR3 sequences were aligned to IMGT reference sequences to assign V, D and J gene segments. Each retained sequence needed at least a six-nucleotide match to both a V gene segment and a J gene segment. Rearrangements were classified as productive when the CDR3 lacked stop codons and remained in frame with V and J, and all other rearrangements were classified as non-productive. CDR3 was defined by IMGT convention, running from the second conserved V-encoded cysteine to the conserved J-encoded phenylalanine. The earlier analysis of about 640 of the donors excluded any sequence lacking an unambiguous match to a single V gene segment. In an earlier analysis of several hundred of the donors, V segments were called functional above 56.7% productive rearrangements and were called segregating when the between-donor standard deviation exceeded 5%. A statistical classification framework was built to diagnose cytomegalovirus status from the catalog of TCR beta chain sequences. In a later analysis, V and J genes were assigned by comparing TCR nucleotide sequences against IMGT/GENE-DB human TR gene sequences. A later analysis assigned CDR3 sequences and most-parsimonious VDJ recombination scenarios with the TCRdist pipeline. A later analysis defined each TCR beta chain by its CDR3 amino acid sequence plus V-gene family, and excluded reads lacking a unique V-gene family. To address suspected cross-contamination and a sequencing artifact, a later analysis removed around 600 highly shared, low-generation-probability nucleotide sequences. A later analysis calculated a clonal expansion index for each public chain from normalized within-repertoire ranks of inferred template counts. A later analysis computed generation probabilities with a VDJ recombination model fitted to out-of-frame rearrangements, and checked the results against IGoR. In a later analysis, hypergeometric tests were used to score TCR-TCR, TCR-HLA and TCR-CMV co-occurrence, with a repertoire-size bias correction applied to TCR pairs. To estimate false discovery rates, a later analysis permuted the HLA or CMV assignments 20 times. In a later analysis, co-occurring TCRs were grouped using DBSCAN, with TCRdist sequence similarity added in when clustering inside HLA-allele-positive subsets. Repertoires with fewer than 30,000 or more than 120,000 public chains, plus five repertoires with anomalous nucleotide sharing, were excluded from co-occurrence clustering. The table comes from immuneACCESS by way of TCRdb, which keeps in-frame sequences with V and J called. Part of the clones is missing from these tables; in studies checked, under half for an unresolved V gene and the rest for unknown reasons. D and trimming were read from the DNA, whereas the V and J calls and clone size are those reported in that table. This sample comprises around 200,000 clones, about four fifths of them detected only once. 1.5% to 2% of the sample rests with the top ten.

The CDR3 runs 14 residues from the cysteine to the phenylalanine. Left in the record is the CDR3 DNA by itself, 42 bases read in frame from the first base. Sequences SGHDT (CDR1) and YYEEEE (CDR2) are obtained from the germline V gene. V has 2 bases trimmed and J has 2 bases trimmed; junction bases matching no gene number 2. The specimen sequenced was PBMCs. The sequence joins TRBV5-6 to TRBJ2-3; 7 bases in the middle match TRBD1. This sequence originates from a man aged 45-65 years in good health and CMV-seronegative. In nucleotide form, the sequence is TGTGCCAGCAGCTTTACAGGGGACACAGATACGCAGTATTTT. This codes for CASSFTGDTDTQYF.